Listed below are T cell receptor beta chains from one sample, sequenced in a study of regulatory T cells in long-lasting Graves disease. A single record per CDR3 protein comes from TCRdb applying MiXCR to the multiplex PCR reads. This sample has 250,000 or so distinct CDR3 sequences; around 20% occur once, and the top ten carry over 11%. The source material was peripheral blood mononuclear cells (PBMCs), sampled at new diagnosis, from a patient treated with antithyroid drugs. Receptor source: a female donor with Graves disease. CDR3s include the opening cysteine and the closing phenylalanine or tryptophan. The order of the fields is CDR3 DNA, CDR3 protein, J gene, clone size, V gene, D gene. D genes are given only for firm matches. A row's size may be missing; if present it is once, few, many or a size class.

cdr3_nt: TGTGCCAGCAGTTCGACAGTTTATAGCAATCAGCCCCAGCATTTT; cdr3_aa: CASSSTVYSNQPQHF; j_call: TRBJ1-5; clone_size: many; v_call: TRBV28; d_call: -
cdr3_nt: TGTGCCAGCAGCCAGACAGGGACCACGAGTAATGAAAAACTGTTTTTT; cdr3_aa: CASSQTGTTSNEKLFF; j_call: TRBJ1-4; clone_size: many; v_call: TRBV6-1; d_call: TRBD1
cdr3_nt: TGTGCCAGCAGCTCAGCCTTGGCAAACACAGATACGCAGTATTTT; cdr3_aa: CASSSALANTDTQYF; j_call: TRBJ2-3; clone_size: -; v_call: TRBV2; d_call: -
cdr3_nt: TGTGCCAGCAGTTACTCGCTAGCGGGACACCAAGAGACCCAGTACTTC; cdr3_aa: CASSYSLAGHQETQYF; j_call: TRBJ2-5; clone_size: many; v_call: TRBV6-5; d_call: TRBD2
cdr3_nt: TGTGCCACCAGCAGAGATCCCAGGGTGGAGGCTAGCAATCAGCCCCAGCATTTT; cdr3_aa: CATSRDPRVEASNQPQHF; j_call: TRBJ1-5; clone_size: many; v_call: TRBV15; d_call: -
cdr3_nt: TGTGCCAGTAGTATCGCGGGGACCGGGGAGCTGTTTTTT; cdr3_aa: CASSIAGTGELFF; j_call: TRBJ2-2; clone_size: -; v_call: TRBV19; d_call: -
cdr3_nt: TGCAGTGCTGCAGGAGGGCTAGCTTTAGATACGCAGTATTTT; cdr3_aa: CSAAGGLALDTQYF; j_call: TRBJ2-3; clone_size: -; v_call: TRBV20-1; d_call: -
cdr3_nt: TGTGCCAGCACCCCTGCAGATACGCAGTATTTT; cdr3_aa: CASTPADTQYF; j_call: TRBJ2-3; clone_size: many; v_call: TRBV7-2; d_call: -
cdr3_nt: TGTGCCAGCAGCTTATTCACAGATACGCAGTATTTT; cdr3_aa: CASSLFTDTQYF; j_call: TRBJ2-3; clone_size: many; v_call: TRBV7-2; d_call: -
cdr3_nt: TGTGCCAGCAGTTATTCACTTTCGGGACAGGGAGTTTCACCCCTCCACTTT; cdr3_aa: CASSYSLSGQGVSPLHF; j_call: TRBJ1-6; clone_size: many; v_call: TRBV6-5; d_call: TRBD1
cdr3_nt: TGTGCCAGCAGGGGGGACAACATAAACTATGGCTACACCTTC; cdr3_aa: CASRGDNINYGYTF; j_call: TRBJ1-2; clone_size: many; v_call: TRBV2; d_call: -
cdr3_nt: TGTGCCAGCAGTCCTCTAGCGGGAGCGGGCACCGGGGAGCTGTTTTTT; cdr3_aa: CASSPLAGAGTGELFF; j_call: TRBJ2-2; clone_size: many; v_call: TRBV7-9; d_call: TRBD2
cdr3_nt: TGTGCCATCAGTGAGAAGGGGGCGGCACCCCTCCACTTT; cdr3_aa: CAISEKGAAPLHF; j_call: TRBJ1-6; clone_size: many; v_call: TRBV10-3; d_call: TRBD1
cdr3_nt: TGTGCCAGCAGGGACGGACAGACTAACACTGAAGCTTTCTTT; cdr3_aa: CASRDGQTNTEAFF; j_call: TRBJ1-1; clone_size: -; v_call: TRBV2; d_call: -
cdr3_nt: TGTGCCAGCAGCGTAGTAGGGCTCACAGATACGCAGTATTTT; cdr3_aa: CASSVVGLTDTQYF; j_call: TRBJ2-3; clone_size: -; v_call: TRBV9; d_call: -
cdr3_nt: TGTGCCAGCAGTGAAACGGGGGGCCAGGCCAATCAGCCCCAGCATTTT; cdr3_aa: CASSETGGQANQPQHF; j_call: TRBJ1-5; clone_size: many; v_call: TRBV2; d_call: -
cdr3_nt: TGTGCCAGCAGCTTAGCGCACAGAAACAATCAGCCCCAGCATTTT; cdr3_aa: CASSLAHRNNQPQHF; j_call: TRBJ1-5; clone_size: many; v_call: TRBV7-2; d_call: -
cdr3_nt: TGTGCCAGCAGCAGACATAGCAATCAGCCCCAGCATTTT; cdr3_aa: CASSRHSNQPQHF; j_call: TRBJ1-5; clone_size: many; v_call: TRBV6-1; d_call: -
cdr3_nt: TGTGCCAGCAGCGGGACCGATTCCTACGAGCAGTACTTC; cdr3_aa: CASSGTDSYEQYF; j_call: TRBJ2-7; clone_size: many; v_call: TRBV4-2; d_call: -
cdr3_nt: TGTGCCAGCAGCCCAAGCGGGGTGGTGGAGACCCAGTACTTC; cdr3_aa: CASSPSGVVETQYF; j_call: TRBJ2-5; clone_size: many; v_call: TRBV7-2; d_call: TRBD2
cdr3_nt: TGTGCCAGCGGGGTGACAGACTGGGACGAGCAGTACTTC; cdr3_aa: CASGVTDWDEQYF; j_call: TRBJ2-7; clone_size: many; v_call: TRBV6-1; d_call: -
cdr3_nt: TGCAGCGTTAGAGTTCGCACCATGAACACTGAAGCTTTCTTT; cdr3_aa: CSVRVRTMNTEAFF; j_call: TRBJ1-1; clone_size: many; v_call: TRBV29-1; d_call: -
cdr3_nt: TGTGCCAGCAGTTCCTACTGGACAGTACAAGAGACCCAGTACTTC; cdr3_aa: CASSSYWTVQETQYF; j_call: TRBJ2-5; clone_size: many; v_call: TRBV28; d_call: -
cdr3_nt: TGTGCCAGCAGCGTCCTTGTCGGGGGCGACGGGGAGACCCAGTACTTC; cdr3_aa: CASSVLVGGDGETQYF; j_call: TRBJ2-5; clone_size: once; v_call: TRBV7-9; d_call: -
cdr3_nt: TGTGCCACCAGCAGAGGTGGGGGGGGTCAGCCCCAGCATTTT; cdr3_aa: CATSRGGGGQPQHF; j_call: TRBJ1-5; clone_size: few; v_call: TRBV15; d_call: -
cdr3_nt: TGTGCCAGCAGCCCCAGGGCCCTAACCCCTGAAGCTTTCTTT; cdr3_aa: CASSPRALTPEAFF; j_call: TRBJ1-1; clone_size: many; v_call: TRBV7-9; d_call: -
cdr3_nt: TGCAGTGCTAGTTTACCAGGGAGAACCCATCAGCCCCAGCATTTT; cdr3_aa: CSASLPGRTHQPQHF; j_call: TRBJ1-5; clone_size: many; v_call: TRBV20-1; d_call: -
cdr3_nt: TGTGCCACCAGCAGAGTAAGGGTGGTACAGGGGGCGGTCGGCTACACCTTC; cdr3_aa: CATSRVRVVQGAVGYTF; j_call: TRBJ1-2; clone_size: few; v_call: TRBV15; d_call: TRBD1
cdr3_nt: TGTGCCAGCAGTTACTCTCCCTGGGAAGAGACCCAGTACTTC; cdr3_aa: CASSYSPWEETQYF; j_call: TRBJ2-5; clone_size: many; v_call: TRBV6-2/TRBV6-3; d_call: -
cdr3_nt: TGCAGTGCTACAAGCGGAACCACAGATACGCAGTATTTT; cdr3_aa: CSATSGTTDTQYF; j_call: TRBJ2-3; clone_size: -; v_call: TRBV20-1; d_call: -
cdr3_nt: TGTGCCAGCAGTGATGGCAGGAACTCTTATCAGCCCCAGCATTTT; cdr3_aa: CASSDGRNSYQPQHF; j_call: TRBJ1-5; clone_size: many; v_call: TRBV2; d_call: -
cdr3_nt: TGCGCCAGCAGCTTGGCCGGTGTGGGGACAGGAGTTGGATCCCTCCACTTT; cdr3_aa: CASSLAGVGTGVGSLHF; j_call: TRBJ1-6; clone_size: many; v_call: TRBV5-1; d_call: TRBD1
cdr3_nt: TGTGCCAGCAGGGGAGGGGCGGGCAGCATTGGCTACACCTTC; cdr3_aa: CASRGGAGSIGYTF; j_call: TRBJ1-2; clone_size: many; v_call: TRBV2; d_call: -
cdr3_nt: TGTGCCACCACAGGAAGAGCGCGCACTGAAGCTTTCTTT; cdr3_aa: CATTGRARTEAFF; j_call: TRBJ1-1; clone_size: -; v_call: TRBV2; d_call: -
cdr3_nt: TGTGCCAGCAGTCAGGGGGTCGGTCAGCCCCAGCATTTT; cdr3_aa: CASSQGVGQPQHF; j_call: TRBJ1-5; clone_size: many; v_call: TRBV11-2; d_call: TRBD1
cdr3_nt: TGCAGTGCCCTCGAGCCGAGAAACTATGGCTACACCTTC; cdr3_aa: CSALEPRNYGYTF; j_call: TRBJ1-2; clone_size: many; v_call: TRBV20-1; d_call: -
cdr3_nt: TGCAGTGCTAGCTCAAACTACGAGCAGTACTTC; cdr3_aa: CSASSNYEQYF; j_call: TRBJ2-7; clone_size: many; v_call: TRBV20-1; d_call: -
cdr3_nt: TGTGCCAGCAGAGTTAGGGGGACTAGCGCGACCTACAATGAGCAGTTCTTC; cdr3_aa: CASRVRGTSATYNEQFF; j_call: TRBJ2-1; clone_size: -; v_call: TRBV27; d_call: TRBD2
cdr3_nt: TGCAGTGCTAGCCCCGGGGCTAGGGTCTACGAGCAGTACTTC; cdr3_aa: CSASPGARVYEQYF; j_call: TRBJ2-7; clone_size: few; v_call: TRBV20-1; d_call: -
cdr3_nt: TGTGCCAGTAGTATTCGAGGCAGGGCCCAGCCCCAGCATTTT; cdr3_aa: CASSIRGRAQPQHF; j_call: TRBJ1-5; clone_size: few; v_call: TRBV19; d_call: -